These T cell receptor beta chains were read from a single sample in a study of cytomegalovirus exposure and HLA in healthy donors. The method was immunoSEQ multiplex PCR; TCRdb's version includes in-frame clones alone and lacks a portion of them. The sample holds some 110,000 clones, around 85% seen once. Specimen: PBMCs. These receptor sequences come from a man aged 25 to 40 in good health and CMV-seropositive. The CDR3 runs from the conserved cysteine through the conserved F or W. D genes are given only for firm matches. For some rows the clone size is stated as once, few or many, or as a class when expanded; others skip it.

CDR3 protein	CDR3 DNA	J gene	CDR3 length	V gene	D gene	clone size
CASSPRSSFDREDEKLFF	TGCGCCAGCAGTCCCAGGTCATCCTTCGACAGGGAAGATGAAAAACTGTTTTTT	TRBJ1-4	18	TRBV4-1	TRBD1	NA
CAWSPPDRTPSSTDTQYF	TGTGCCTGGAGTCCCCCGGACAGAACCCCGTCTAGCACAGATACGCAGTATTTT	TRBJ2-3	18	TRBV30	NA	NA
CASSLVGQGKYF	TGTGCCAGCAGCTTGGTAGGACAAGGCAAGTACTTC	TRBJ2-7	12	TRBV5-6	NA	NA
CASSGAGGDIQYF	TGCGCCAGCAGCGGAGCGGGGGGGGACATTCAGTACTTC	TRBJ2-4	13	TRBV5-1	TRBD2	NA
CASSELHEQYF	TGTGCCAGCAGCGAGCTGCACGAGCAGTACTTC	TRBJ2-7	11	TRBV6-1	NA	NA
CASSLERANEQFF	TGTGCCAGCAGCTTGGAGAGGGCCAATGAGCAGTTCTTC	TRBJ2-1	13	TRBV5-4	NA	NA
CASSLVSAGYNEQFF	TGTGCCAGCAGCTTAGTTTCGGCGGGATACAATGAGCAGTTCTTC	TRBJ2-1	15	TRBV7-2	NA	NA
CASSFARTAGYGYTF	TGTGCCAGCAGCTTCGCCCGAACAGCCGGCTATGGCTACACCTTC	TRBJ1-2	15	TRBV7-8	NA	NA
CATRVGGDEQYF	TGTGCCACCCGAGTGGGAGGGGACGAGCAGTACTTC	TRBJ2-7	12	TRBV28	TRBD2	NA
CASTSGRGKETQYF	TGTGCCAGCACCTCCGGACGGGGGAAAGAGACCCAGTACTTC	TRBJ2-5	14	TRBV5-4	NA	NA
CASITTPGQGPYGYTF	TGTGCCAGTATCACGACCCCGGGACAGGGGCCCTATGGCTACACCTTC	TRBJ1-2	16	TRBV19	TRBD1	NA
CASSGNRGRNTGELFF	TGCGCCAGCAGCGGCAACAGGGGGCGGAACACCGGGGAGCTGTTTTTT	TRBJ2-2	16	TRBV5-1	TRBD1	NA
CASSLGLAGVPYNEQFF	TGTGCCAGCAGCTTGGGGCTAGCGGGGGTCCCATACAATGAGCAGTTCTTC	TRBJ2-1	17	TRBV5-8	TRBD2	NA
CASSQSGQFVHTEAFF	TGCGCCAGCAGTCAATCGGGGCAGTTCGTCCACACTGAAGCTTTCTTT	TRBJ1-1	16	TRBV23-1	NA	NA
CASIGGESYGYTF	TGCGCCAGCATCGGTGGGGAGAGCTATGGCTACACCTTC	TRBJ1-2	13	TRBV5-1	NA	NA
CASSLRDRDNEQFF	TGTGCCAGCAGCTTGAGGGACAGGGACAATGAGCAGTTCTTC	TRBJ2-1	14	TRBV5-4	TRBD1	NA
CASSEQGKHTEAFF	TGTGCCAGCAGTGAACAGGGGAAGCACACTGAAGCTTTCTTT	TRBJ1-1	14	TRBV2	NA	few
CAWTRGSYEQYF	TGTGCCTGGACCAGGGGAAGCTACGAGCAGTACTTC	TRBJ2-7	12	TRBV30	NA	NA
CASSNTGAGEQYF	TGTGCCAGCAGCAACACAGGGGCGGGAGAGCAGTACTTC	TRBJ2-7	13	TRBV11-2	NA	NA
CASSREGIDTSPLHF	TGCGCCAGCAGCCGGGAGGGGATTGATACCTCACCCCTCCACTTT	TRBJ1-6	15	TRBV5-1	NA	NA
CASFVADTQYF	TGTGCCAGCTTCGTAGCAGATACGCAGTATTTT	TRBJ2-3	11	TRBV6-4	NA	NA
CASSRRGSASGANVLTF	TGTGCCAGCAGTCGCAGGGGTAGCGCTTCTGGGGCCAACGTCCTGACTTTC	TRBJ2-6	17	TRBV21-1	NA	NA
CSVATELSYEQYF	TGCAGCGTTGCTACAGAGCTTTCCTACGAGCAGTACTTC	TRBJ2-7	13	TRBV29-1	NA	NA
CASSPPSENTGELFF	TGTGCCAGCTCACCACCGTCAGAAAACACCGGGGAGCTGTTTTTT	TRBJ2-2	15	TRBV18	NA	NA
CASSYGQGGYTF	TGCGCCAGCAGCTATGGACAGGGTGGCTACACCTTC	TRBJ1-2	12	TRBV5-1	TRBD1	few
CASSNPRPDLGTGELFF	TGTGCCAGTAGTAACCCTCGACCGGACTTGGGGACCGGGGAGCTGTTTTTT	TRBJ2-2	17	TRBV19	NA	few